Presented here are 20 T cell receptor beta chains from one specimen sequenced in a study of PD-1 blockade in classical Hodgkin lymphoma. Produced via immunoSEQ multiplex PCR; TCRdb's table is partial and in-frame only. The sample yields 60,000 or so clones, around nine tenths seen once. Every single patient, without exception, relapsed after autologous stem cell transplantation, and brentuximab vedotin exposure varied. Sequenced here: peripheral blood mononuclear cells (PBMCs), sampled at baseline. The receptors here all came from a human donor with classical Hodgkin lymphoma.

The sample holds one count of this clone. The chain uses TRBV25-1 and TRBJ2-7, with TRBD2 identical over 8 bases. Germline assignment: CDR1 MGHDK and CDR2 SYGVNS. The V segment lost 4 bases and the J segment 3 bases; nucleotides outside the gene matches: 5. CDR3 length: 14 residues. The DNA of the CDR3 is TGTGCCAGCAGTGGGGGACTAGGAAGCTACGAGCAGTACTTC. Translated, it gives CASSGGLGSYEQYF.

The chain couples TRBV7-9 to TRBJ2-5; TRBD1 matches 9 bases. The germline CDR1 and CDR2 sequences are SEHNR and FQNEAQ (reference sequence). V dropped 5 bases and J dropped 5; count of bases not matched to a gene: 9. The CDR3 loop spans 15 amino acids. The CDR3 loop reads CASSEPGQGLETQYF. CDR3 nucleotide sequence: TGTGCCAGCAGCGAACCGGGACAGGGCCTTGAGACCCAGTACTTC. The full variable domain, its missing parts supplied by reference TRBV7-9 and TRBJ2-5, is DTGVSQNPRHKITKRGQNVTFRCDPISEHNRLYWYRQTLGQGPEFLTYFQNEAQLEKSRLLSDRFSAERPKGSFSTLEIQRTEQGDSAMYLCASSEPGQGLETQYFGPGTRLLVL.

V usage is TRBV5-1 and J usage is TRBJ2-2; a weak D match, TRBD1 (5 bases). This CDR3 contains 13 residues. Trimming removed 4 bases from V and 3 bases from J, with 7 bases in between. CDR1 is SGHRS and CDR2 is YFSETQ in the germline V gene. The CDR3 protein is CASSGADTGELFF. CDR3 sequence (DNA): TGCGCCAGCAGCGGGGCAGACACCGGGGAGCTGTTTTTT.

V is TRBV7-2 and J is TRBJ2-7; D remains ambiguous. The V end lost 3 bases, the J end lost 9 bases, and 12 bases lay between the germline ends. The CDR3 has 12 residues. CDR1 is SGHTA and CDR2 is FQGNSA in the germline V gene. As DNA, the CDR3 is TGTGCCAGCAGCTTGGAGATAGACTGGCAGTACTTC. This sequence encodes CASSLEIDWQYF.

The chain employs TRBV6-1 and TRBJ1-1; D not resolved. Germline V CDR1 and CDR2: MNHNS, SASEGT. V gave up 3 bases and J gave up 0 bases, with 8 bases separating them. The CDR3 is made up of 14 amino acids. CDR3 sequence (DNA): TGTGCCAGCAGTGATTTCGGAATGAACACTGAAGCTTTCTTT. Translation gives CASSDFGMNTEAFF.

The V gene is TRBV14, the J gene TRBJ2-7; D not resolved. The CDR3 covers 13 residues. V lost 1 base and J 4 bases, leaving 8 bases between the germline ends. Germline V gene sequence: CDR1 SGHDN, CDR2 FVKESK. The CDR3: CASSQVGLYEQYF. CDR3 sequence (DNA): TGTGCCAGCAGCCAAGTGGGTCTTTACGAGCAGTACTTC.

To note about this clone: The junction and the germline gene differ at one end; a read error may be behind it. This chain joins TRBV2 and TRBJ2-3, with 9 positions matching TRBD1. The CDR3 is 11 residues long. CDR1 SNHLY and CDR2 FYNNEI come from the germline V gene. The CDR3 loop reads CASSTGGALVF. For the CDR3, the DNA is TGTGCCAGCAGTACAGGGGGCGCCCTGGTCTTT.

The CDR3: CASSSRPTRTSGGTYEQYF. CDR3 bases: TGTGCCAGCAGTTCCCGACCGACTCGAACTAGCGGGGGGACTTACGAGCAGTACTTC. The chain has TRBV27 and TRBJ2-7, with 12 bases aligning to TRBD2. The V segment lost 4 bases and the J segment 4 bases; nucleotides outside the gene matches: 17. This CDR3 has 19 residues. Per germline, CDR1 MNHEY and CDR2 SMNVEV (reference sequence).

This clone showed up just a few times. V usage is TRBV7-9 and J usage is TRBJ2-1, with D perhaps matching TRBD1 (5 bases). CDR1 and CDR2 from the germline V gene are SEHNR and FQNEAQ (reference sequence). V was pared by 6 bases and J by 0 bases, with 15 bases between. The CDR3 is 16 amino acids. CDR3 coding DNA: TGTGCCAGCAGACCGACTGACAGCCTCTCCTACAATGAGCAGTTCTTC. Translated: CASRPTDSLSYNEQFF. Combining the CDR3 with reference TRBV7-9 and TRBJ2-1 gives the whole variable domain DTGVSQNPRHKITKRGQNVTFRCDPISEHNRLYWYRQTLGQGPEFLTYFQNEAQLEKSRLLSDRFSAERPKGSFSTLEIQRTEQGDSAMYLCASRPTDSLSYNEQFFGPGTRLTVL.

CDR3 protein: CASRQGWTGELFF. CDR3 DNA: TGTGCCAGCAGGCAGGGGTGGACCGGGGAGCTGTTTTTT. The chain links TRBV6-6 to TRBJ2-2, with D possibly being TRBD1 (6 bases). Germline-derived CDR1 and CDR2 are MNHNY and SVGAGI (reference sequence). The CDR3 runs to 13 residues. Trimming removed 6 bases at V and 5 bases at J, with 10 bases between.

V gene TRBV6-6 combines with J gene TRBJ2-5; possibly TRBD1 for D (5 bases). The V end was cut by 0 bases, the J end by 5 bases, with 16 bases between. The CDR3 runs to 16 residues. Germline CDR1 reads MNHNY; CDR2 reads SVGAGI (reference sequence). The CDR3 protein is CASSYSRSRAGETQYF. The CDR3 bases are TGTGCCAGCAGTTACTCGCGCTCGAGAGCAGGGGAGACCCAGTACTTC.

This clone was counted once. V is TRBV30 and J is TRBJ2-4; D gene ambiguous. The CDR3 covers 13 residues. Trimming took 1 base from V and 0 from J, leaving 4 bases between them. From germline, CDR1 is GTSNPN and CDR2 SVGIG (reference sequence). CDR3 coding DNA: TGTGCCTGGAGTGGCGTAGCCAAAAACATTCAGTACTTC. It specifies CAWSGVAKNIQYF.

V is TRBV28 and J is TRBJ2-2; D may be TRBD2 (6 bases). Germline V gives CDR1 MDHEN, CDR2 SYDVKM. V was cut by 7 bases and J by 1 base, with 16 bases left in between. The CDR3 is 16 amino acids. CDR3 residues: CASNGGLGRNTGELFF. The DNA of the CDR3 is TGTGCCAGCAATGGAGGGCTGGGGAGGAACACCGGGGAGCTGTTTTTT.

The V and J genes are TRBV7-6 and TRBJ2-6; tentatively, D is TRBD1 (5 bases). V lost 5 bases and J 2 bases, leaving 7 bases between the germline ends. The length of the CDR3 is 14 residues. Per germline, CDR1 SGHVS and CDR2 FNYEAQ. The CDR3 bases are TGTGCCAGCAGCCCCAGGGCTGGGGCCAACGTCCTGACTTTC. It specifies CASSPRAGANVLTF. The full variable domain, rest sourced from reference TRBV7-6 and TRBJ2-6, is GAGVSQSPRYKVTKRGQDVALRCDPISGHVSLYWYRQALGQGPEFLTYFNYEAQQDKSGLPNDRFSAERPEGSISTLTIQRTEQRDSAMYRCASSPRAGANVLTFGAGSRLTVL.

V and J are TRBV9 and TRBJ2-7; D gene unclear. Germline assignment: CDR1 SGDLS and CDR2 YYNGEE. The germline V and J ends were trimmed by 4 bases and 2 bases, with 13 bases remaining between them. This CDR3 comprises 14 residues. The CDR3 region is CASSHPLRPYEQYF. The CDR3 region has the DNA TGTGCCAGCAGCCACCCCTTGCGCCCCTACGAGCAGTACTTC.

The chain links TRBV5-1 to TRBJ1-6, with D tentatively TRBD1 (6 bases). Germline V gene sequence: CDR1 SGHRS, CDR2 YFSETQ. The ends were cut back, 2 bases at V and 5 bases at J, with 11 bases in the middle. This CDR3 has 15 amino acids. CDR3 in DNA: TGCGCCAGCAGCTTCACCGGGACAAATAATTCACCCCTCCACTTT. It translates to CASSFTGTNNSPLHF.

The CDR3 here is CAGIGAGNYEQYF. In DNA form, the CDR3 reads TGTGCCGGGATTGGGGCAGGCAACTACGAGCAGTACTTC. This chain links TRBV30 with TRBJ2-7; possible D gene TRBD1, 5 bases. Per the germline V gene, CDR1 is GTSNPN and CDR2 is SVGIG (reference sequence). Trimming removed 8 bases from V and 3 bases from J, with 17 bases in between. The CDR3 totals 13 residues.

This sequence joins TRBV2 and TRBJ2-1, with TRBD2 matching over 11 bases. Trimming removed 0 bases from V and 8 bases from J; junction bases left unmatched: 6. The length of the CDR3 is 16 residues. Germline loops: CDR1 SNHLY, CDR2 FYNNEI. In nucleotides, the CDR3 is TGTGCCAGCAGTGAAGCTACTAGCGGGAGTAGGGATGAGCAGTTCTTC. This codes for CASSEATSGSRDEQFF.

Here the CDR3 reads CASRGQGLSFF. CDR3 nucleotides: TGTGCCAGCAGGGGACAGGGTCTCTCTTTCTTT. The V and J genes are TRBV2 and TRBJ1-1; 9 bases line up with TRBD1. The germline gives CDR1 SNHLY, CDR2 FYNNEI. Trimming cost V 6 bases and J 12 bases; bases outside gene matches: 5. The CDR3 loop spans 11 amino acids.

The chain couples TRBV29-1 to TRBJ2-1; TRBD2 might be the D (5 bases). Germline-derived CDR1 and CDR2 are SQVTM and ANQGSEA. The CDR3 has 13 residues. Trimming shortened V by 6 bases and J by 6 bases, and 15 bases separated the two germline ends. The CDR3 sequence: CSVPGLSGNEQFF. For the CDR3, the DNA is TGCAGCGTCCCCGGTTTGAGCGGCAATGAGCAGTTCTTC.